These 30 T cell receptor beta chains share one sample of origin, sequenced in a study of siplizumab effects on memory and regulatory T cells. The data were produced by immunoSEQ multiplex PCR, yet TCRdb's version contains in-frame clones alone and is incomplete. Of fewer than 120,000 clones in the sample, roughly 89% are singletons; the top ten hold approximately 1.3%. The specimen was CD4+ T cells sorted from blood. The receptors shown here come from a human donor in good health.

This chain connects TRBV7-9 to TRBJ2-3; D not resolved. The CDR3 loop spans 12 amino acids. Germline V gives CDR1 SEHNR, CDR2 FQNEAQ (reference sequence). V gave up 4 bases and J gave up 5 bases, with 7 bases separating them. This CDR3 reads CASSSGLDTQYF. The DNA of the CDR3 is TGTGCCAGCAGCTCCGGGCTAGATACGCAGTATTTT.

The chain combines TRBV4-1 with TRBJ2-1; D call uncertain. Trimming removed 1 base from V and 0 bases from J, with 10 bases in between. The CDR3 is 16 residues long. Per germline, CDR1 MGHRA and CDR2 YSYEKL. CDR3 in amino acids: CASSQGSASSYNEQFF. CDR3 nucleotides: TGCGCCAGCAGCCAAGGAAGCGCGAGCTCCTACAATGAGCAGTTCTTC.

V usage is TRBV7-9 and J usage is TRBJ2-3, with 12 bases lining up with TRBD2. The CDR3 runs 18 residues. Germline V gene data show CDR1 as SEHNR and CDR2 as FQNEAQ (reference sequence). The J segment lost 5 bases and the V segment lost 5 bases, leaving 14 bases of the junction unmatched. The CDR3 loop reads CASSLPPRLAGVVDTQYF. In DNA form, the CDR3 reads TGTGCCAGCAGCCTCCCGCCGCGACTAGCGGGAGTGGTAGATACGCAGTATTTT.

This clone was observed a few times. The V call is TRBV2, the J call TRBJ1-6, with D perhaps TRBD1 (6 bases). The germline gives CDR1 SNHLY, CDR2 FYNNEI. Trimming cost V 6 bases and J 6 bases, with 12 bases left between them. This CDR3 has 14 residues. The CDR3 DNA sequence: TGTGCCAGCAGGGGGGACACCCTTAATTCACCCCTCCACTTT. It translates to CASRGDTLNSPLHF. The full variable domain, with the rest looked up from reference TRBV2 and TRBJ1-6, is EPEVTQTPSHQVTQMGQEVILRCVPISNHLYFYWYRQILGQKVEFLVSFYNNEISEKSEIFDDQFSVERPDGSNFTLKIRSTKLEDSAMYFCASRGDTLNSPLHFGNGTRLTVT.

In DNA, the CDR3 is TGTGCCAGCAGCCTACCTAGCGGGAGAGGCGAGCAGTTCTTC. Residues: CASSLPSGRGEQFF. The chain is built from TRBV5-6 and TRBJ2-1; 10 nucleotides align to TRBD2. J gave up 10 bases and V 4 bases, and 8 bases lay outside the gene matches. The CDR3 contains 14 residues. CDR1 is SGHDT and CDR2 is YYEEEE in the germline V gene.

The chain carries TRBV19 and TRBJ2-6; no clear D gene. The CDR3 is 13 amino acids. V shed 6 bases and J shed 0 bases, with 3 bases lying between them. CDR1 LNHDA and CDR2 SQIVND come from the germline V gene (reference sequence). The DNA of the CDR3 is TGTGCCAGTAGACTCTCTGGGGCCAACGTCCTGACTTTC. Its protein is CASRLSGANVLTF.

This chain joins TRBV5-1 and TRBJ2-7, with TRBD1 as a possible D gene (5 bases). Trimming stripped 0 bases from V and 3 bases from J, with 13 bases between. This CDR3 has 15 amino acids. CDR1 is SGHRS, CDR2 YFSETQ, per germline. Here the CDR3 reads CASSLVGASHYEQYF. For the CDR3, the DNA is TGCGCCAGCAGCTTGGTTGGGGCTTCACACTACGAGCAGTACTTC.

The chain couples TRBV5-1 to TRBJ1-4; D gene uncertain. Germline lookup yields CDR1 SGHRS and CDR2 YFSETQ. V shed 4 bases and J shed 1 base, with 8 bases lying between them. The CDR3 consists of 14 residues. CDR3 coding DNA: TGCGCCAGCAGCCTGGAAAAAACTAATGAAAAACTGTTTTTT. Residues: CASSLEKTNEKLFF.

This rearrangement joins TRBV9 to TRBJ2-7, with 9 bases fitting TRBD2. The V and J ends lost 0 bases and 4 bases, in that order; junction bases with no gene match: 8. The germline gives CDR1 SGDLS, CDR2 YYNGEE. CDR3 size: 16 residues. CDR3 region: CASSVASLAGLYEQYF. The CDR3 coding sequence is TGTGCCAGCAGCGTAGCCTCGCTAGCGGGATTATACGAGCAGTACTTC.

The CDR3 DNA reads as TGTGCCAGCAGCCAATCCAGAGGACTAGCGGGATGGGAGACCCAGTACTTC. Amino acid sequence: CASSQSRGLAGWETQYF. V gene TRBV11-1 combines with J gene TRBJ2-5, with 12 bases lining up with TRBD2. The CDR3 is 17 amino acids. Germline V gives CDR1 SGHAT, CDR2 FQDESV (reference sequence). J was trimmed by 5 bases and V by 5 bases; bases with no gene match: 12.

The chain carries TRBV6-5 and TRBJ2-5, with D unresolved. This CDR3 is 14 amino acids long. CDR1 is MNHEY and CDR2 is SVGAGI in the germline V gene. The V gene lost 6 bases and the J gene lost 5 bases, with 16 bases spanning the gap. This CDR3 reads CASSTNMDLETQYF. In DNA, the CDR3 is TGTGCCAGCAGCACCAACATGGATTTGGAGACCCAGTACTTC.

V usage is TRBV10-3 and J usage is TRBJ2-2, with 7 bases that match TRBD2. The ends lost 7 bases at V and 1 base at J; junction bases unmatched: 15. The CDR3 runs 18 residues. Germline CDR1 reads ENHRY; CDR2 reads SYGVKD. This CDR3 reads CAITKQTGQRGNTGELFF. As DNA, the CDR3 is TGTGCCATCACCAAACAAACCGGCCAGCGGGGGAACACCGGGGAGCTGTTTTTT.

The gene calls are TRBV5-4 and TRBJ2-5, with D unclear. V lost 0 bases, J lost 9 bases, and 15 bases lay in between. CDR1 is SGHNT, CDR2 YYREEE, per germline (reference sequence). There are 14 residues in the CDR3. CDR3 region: CASSLDRAGVAQYF. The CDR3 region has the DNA TGTGCCAGCAGCTTGGACAGAGCCGGTGTGGCCCAGTACTTC.

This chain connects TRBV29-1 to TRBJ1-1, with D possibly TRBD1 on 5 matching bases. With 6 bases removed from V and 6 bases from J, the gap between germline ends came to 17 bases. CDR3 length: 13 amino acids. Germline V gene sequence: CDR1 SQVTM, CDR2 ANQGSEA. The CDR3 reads CSVDRMGGSEAFF. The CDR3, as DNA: TGCAGCGTCGACCGAATGGGGGGGTCTGAAGCTTTCTTT.

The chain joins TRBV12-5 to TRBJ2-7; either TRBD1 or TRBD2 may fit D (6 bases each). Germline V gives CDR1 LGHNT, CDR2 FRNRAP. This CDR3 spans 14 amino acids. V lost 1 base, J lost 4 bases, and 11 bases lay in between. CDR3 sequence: CASGLDLGGYEQYF. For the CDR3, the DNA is TGTGCTAGTGGTTTGGACCTAGGGGGGTACGAGCAGTACTTC.

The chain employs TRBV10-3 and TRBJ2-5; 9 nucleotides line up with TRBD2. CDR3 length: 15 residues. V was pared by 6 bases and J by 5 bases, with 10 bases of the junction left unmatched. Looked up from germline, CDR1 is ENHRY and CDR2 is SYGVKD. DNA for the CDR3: TGTGCCATCAGCCCGACTAGCGGAGGAGGGGAGACCCAGTACTTC. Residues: CAISPTSGGGETQYF.

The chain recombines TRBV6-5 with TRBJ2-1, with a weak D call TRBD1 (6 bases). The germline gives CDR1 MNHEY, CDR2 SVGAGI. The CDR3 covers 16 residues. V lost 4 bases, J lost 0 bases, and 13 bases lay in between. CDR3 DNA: TGTGCCAGCAGTTCCCGACAGGCGAGCTCCTACAATGAGCAGTTCTTC. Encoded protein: CASSSRQASSYNEQFF.

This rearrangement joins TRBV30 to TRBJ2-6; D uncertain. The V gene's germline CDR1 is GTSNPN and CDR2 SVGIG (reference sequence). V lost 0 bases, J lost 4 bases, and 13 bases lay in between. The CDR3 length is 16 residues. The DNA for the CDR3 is TGTGCCTGGAGTGTACGGGCACCCTCGGGGGCCAACGTCCTGACTTTC. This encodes CAWSVRAPSGANVLTF.

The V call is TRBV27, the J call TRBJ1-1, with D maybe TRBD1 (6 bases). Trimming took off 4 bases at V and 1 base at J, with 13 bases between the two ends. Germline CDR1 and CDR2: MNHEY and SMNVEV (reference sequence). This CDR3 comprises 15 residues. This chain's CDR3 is CASSSAGAENTEAFF. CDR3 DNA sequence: TGTGCCAGCAGTTCGGCAGGGGCTGAGAACACTGAAGCTTTCTTT.

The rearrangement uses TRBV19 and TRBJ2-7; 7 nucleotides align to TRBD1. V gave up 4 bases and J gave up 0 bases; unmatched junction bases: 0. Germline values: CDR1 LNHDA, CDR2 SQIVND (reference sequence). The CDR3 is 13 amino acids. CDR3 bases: TGTGCCAGTAGTAGGGACAGCTCCTACGAGCAGTACTTC. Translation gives CASSRDSSYEQYF.

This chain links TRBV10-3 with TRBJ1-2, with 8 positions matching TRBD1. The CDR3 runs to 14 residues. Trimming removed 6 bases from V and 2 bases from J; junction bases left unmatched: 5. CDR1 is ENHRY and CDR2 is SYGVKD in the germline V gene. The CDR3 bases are TGTGCCATCAGCCCCGGGACAGGCAACTATGGCTACACCTTC. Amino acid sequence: CAISPGTGNYGYTF.

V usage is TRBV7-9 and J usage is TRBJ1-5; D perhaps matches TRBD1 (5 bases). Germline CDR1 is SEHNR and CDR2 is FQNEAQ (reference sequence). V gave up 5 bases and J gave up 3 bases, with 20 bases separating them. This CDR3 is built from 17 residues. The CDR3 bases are TGTGCCAGCAGCATGGGGATTGGTAGGGGCGACAATCAGCCCCAGCATTTT. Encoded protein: CASSMGIGRGDNQPQHF.

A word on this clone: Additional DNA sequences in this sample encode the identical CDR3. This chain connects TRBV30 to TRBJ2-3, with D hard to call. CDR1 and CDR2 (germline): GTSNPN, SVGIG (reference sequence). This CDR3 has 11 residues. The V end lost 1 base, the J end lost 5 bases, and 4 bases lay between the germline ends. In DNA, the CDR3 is TGTGCCTGGAGTGGGGGAGATACGCAGTATTTT. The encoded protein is CAWSGGDTQYF.

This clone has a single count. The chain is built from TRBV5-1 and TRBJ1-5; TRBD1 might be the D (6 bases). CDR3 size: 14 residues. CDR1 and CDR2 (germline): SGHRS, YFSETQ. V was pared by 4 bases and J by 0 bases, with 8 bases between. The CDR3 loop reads CASSEQGSNQPQHF. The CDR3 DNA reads TGCGCCAGCAGCGAACAGGGTAGCAATCAGCCCCAGCATTTT.

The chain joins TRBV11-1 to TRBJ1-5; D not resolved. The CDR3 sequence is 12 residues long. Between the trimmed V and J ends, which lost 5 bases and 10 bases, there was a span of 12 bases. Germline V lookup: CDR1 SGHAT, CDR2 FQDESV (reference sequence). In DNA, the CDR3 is TGTGCCAGCAGCGCCAAGTGGGGACCCCAGCATTTT. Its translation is CASSAKWGPQHF.

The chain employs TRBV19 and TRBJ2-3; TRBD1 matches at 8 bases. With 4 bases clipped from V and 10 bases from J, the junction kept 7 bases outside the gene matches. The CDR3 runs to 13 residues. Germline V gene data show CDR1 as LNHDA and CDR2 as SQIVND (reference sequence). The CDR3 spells CASSTGGRWSQYF. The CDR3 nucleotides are TGTGCCAGTAGTACAGGGGGCAGATGGTCGCAGTATTTT.

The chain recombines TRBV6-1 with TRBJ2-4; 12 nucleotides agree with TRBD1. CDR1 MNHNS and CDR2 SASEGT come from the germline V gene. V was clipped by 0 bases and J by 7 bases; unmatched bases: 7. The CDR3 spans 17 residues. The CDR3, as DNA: TGTGCCAGCAGTGAAGCGTGGGGGACAGGGGGCAATAACATTCAGTACTTC. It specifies CASSEAWGTGGNNIQYF.

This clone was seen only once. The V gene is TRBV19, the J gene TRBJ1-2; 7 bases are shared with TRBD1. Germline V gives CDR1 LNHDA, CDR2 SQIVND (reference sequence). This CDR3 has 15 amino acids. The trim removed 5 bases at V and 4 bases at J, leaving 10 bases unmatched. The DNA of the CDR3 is TGTGCCAGTAGTGCCCAGGGACAGCAAATCTATGGCTACACCTTC. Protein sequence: CASSAQGQQIYGYTF.

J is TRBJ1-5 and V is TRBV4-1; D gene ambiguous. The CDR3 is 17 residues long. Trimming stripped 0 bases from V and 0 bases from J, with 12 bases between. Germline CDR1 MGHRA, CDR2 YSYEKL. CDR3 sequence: CASSQDVKPNSNQPQHF. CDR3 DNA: TGCGCCAGCAGCCAAGACGTAAAACCAAATAGCAATCAGCCCCAGCATTTT.

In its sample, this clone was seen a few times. The DNA of the CDR3 is TGTGCCTGGGCCCCCGACAGCTACTATTCGACTGAAGCTTTCTTT. It translates to CAWAPDSYYSTEAFF. V usage is TRBV30 and J usage is TRBJ1-1; tentatively, D is TRBD1 (5 bases). This CDR3 region has 15 residues. Trimming took off 5 bases at V and 5 bases at J, with 21 bases between the two ends. CDR1 is GTSNPN, CDR2 SVGIG, per germline (reference sequence).